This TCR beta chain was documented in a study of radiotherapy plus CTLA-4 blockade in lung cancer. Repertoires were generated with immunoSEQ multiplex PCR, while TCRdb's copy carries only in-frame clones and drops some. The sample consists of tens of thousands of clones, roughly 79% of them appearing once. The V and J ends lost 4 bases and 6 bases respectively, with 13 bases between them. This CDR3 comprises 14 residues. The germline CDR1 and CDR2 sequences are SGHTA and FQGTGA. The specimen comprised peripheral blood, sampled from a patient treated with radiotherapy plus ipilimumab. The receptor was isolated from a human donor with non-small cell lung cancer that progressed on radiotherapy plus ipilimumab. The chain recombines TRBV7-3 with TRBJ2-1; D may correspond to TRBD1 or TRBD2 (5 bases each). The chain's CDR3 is CASSSHGTFNEQFF. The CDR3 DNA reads TGTGCCAGCAGCTCCCATGGGACCTTCAATGAGCAGTTCTTC. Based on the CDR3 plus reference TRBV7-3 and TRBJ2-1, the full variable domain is GAGVSQTPSNKVTEKGKYVELRCDPISGHTALYWYRQSLGQGPEFLIYFQGTGAADDSGLPNDRFFAVRPEGSVSTLKIQRTERGDSAVYLCASSSHGTFNEQFFGPGTRLTVL.